Each of the 27 T cell receptor beta chains below was sequenced from the same sample in a study of blood T cells in healthy people across ages. A sample-barcoded 5' primer and a J-beta primer mix were used in a second PCR of about 6 to 11 cycles. TCRdb reprocessed the 5' RACE reads with MiXCR, giving one entry per CDR3 protein. The sample lists about 770,000 distinct CDR3 sequences; around 43% were seen once. The source material was blood. Every receptor here comes from a man aged 60 to 75 in good health.

This chain connects TRBV28 to TRBJ2-1; 8 nucleotides agree with TRBD2. The CDR3 length is 13 residues. The junction had 4 bases not matched to a gene; V was cut back by 8 bases and J by 4 bases. CDR1 and CDR2 (germline): MDHEN, SYDVKM. CDR3 residues: CASERGSYNEQFF. The DNA for the CDR3 is TGTGCCAGCGAGCGGGGGTCATACAATGAGCAGTTCTTC.

The gene calls are TRBV15 and TRBJ1-1; maybe TRBD1 (5 bases). Trimming pared 3 bases from V and 3 bases from J, leaving 8 bases between. Germline-derived CDR1 and CDR2 are LNHNV and YYDKDF (reference sequence). This CDR3 comprises 13 residues. DNA for the CDR3: TGTGCCACCAGCAGGGGGCAATACACTGAAGCTTTCTTT. Protein sequence: CATSRGQYTEAFF.

The chain is built from TRBV2 and TRBJ2-7, with D perhaps matching TRBD2 (5 bases). V gave up 7 bases and J gave up 6 bases, with 10 bases separating them. The CDR3 spans 11 residues. Germline V lookup: CDR1 SNHLY, CDR2 FYNNEI. CDR3: CASTGSGEQYF. CDR3 nucleotide sequence: TGTGCCAGCACGGGGTCGGGCGAGCAGTACTTC.

This clonotype turned up a few times. The chain joins TRBV30 to TRBJ2-6; D gene uncertain. There are 13 residues in the CDR3. V was shortened by 8 bases and J by 2 bases, with 10 bases between the two germline ends. Germline V lookup: CDR1 GTSNPN, CDR2 SVGIG (reference sequence). CDR3 amino acids: CAAMGTGANVLTF. CDR3 nucleotides: TGTGCCGCCATGGGGACTGGGGCCAACGTCCTGACTTTC. Full variable domain (rest looked up from reference TRBV30 and TRBJ2-6): SQTIHQWPATLVQPVGSPLSLECTVEGTSNPNLYWYRQAAGRGLQLLFYSVGIGQISSEVPQNLSASRPQDRQFILSSKKLLLSDSGFYLCAAMGTGANVLTFGAGSRLTVL.

This clonotype was observed a handful of times. The chain joins TRBV28 to TRBJ1-2; 12 positions agree with TRBD1. After removal of 3 bases from V and 4 bases from J, the junction contained 6 bases not matched to a gene. CDR1 and CDR2 from the germline V gene are MDHEN and SYDVKM. CDR3 length equals 16 residues. The CDR3 coding sequence is TGTGCCAGCAGTTTCCGGGGACAGGGGGCAGGCTATGGCTACACCTTC. Its translation: CASSFRGQGAGYGYTF.

This clonotype has only one observation. The J gene is TRBJ2-5, the V gene TRBV9, with TRBD2 identical over 7 bases. With V trimmed by 5 bases and J by 2 bases, 9 bases remained unmatched. CDR3 length equals 15 residues. The germline V gene has CDR1 SGDLS and CDR2 YYNGEE. CDR3 DNA: TGTGCCAGCAGTGCCAGCGGGGTTGTGCAAGAGACCCAGTACTTC. Its protein is CASSASGVVQETQYF.

This clonotype was counted a single time. CDR3 protein: CASSYDRTNSPLHF. In DNA, the CDR3 is TGTGCCAGCAGTTACGACAGGACTAATTCACCCCTCCACTTT. The rearrangement uses TRBV6-5 and TRBJ1-6; D may be TRBD1 (6 bases). V gave up 2 bases and J gave up 6 bases, with 8 bases separating them. The CDR3 covers 14 residues. CDR1 and CDR2 (germline): MNHEY, SVGAGI.

The chain carries TRBV6-5 and TRBJ1-1; no firm D call. The CDR3 length is 13 residues. With 7 bases removed from V and 4 bases from J, the gap between germline ends came to 13 bases. Germline CDR1 and CDR2: MNHEY and SVGAGI. The chain's CDR3 is CASKTHAGTEAFF. CDR3 sequence (DNA): TGTGCCAGCAAAACCCACGCCGGCACTGAAGCTTTCTTT.

This sequence joins TRBV5-1 and TRBJ2-5; D is possibly TRBD2 (6 bases). The CDR3 length is 14 residues. The V and J ends lost 3 bases and 11 bases respectively, with 20 bases between them. The germline V gene encodes CDR1 SGHRS and CDR2 YFSETQ. CDR3 protein: CASSWDFPRPEQYF. In DNA form, the CDR3 reads TGCGCCAGCAGCTGGGACTTCCCCCGGCCTGAGCAGTACTTC.

The table lists this clonotype with a few counts. J is TRBJ2-1 and V is TRBV28; possible D gene TRBD1, 5 bases. V was pared by 6 bases and J by 5 bases, with 17 bases between. CDR1 is MDHEN and CDR2 is SYDVKM in the germline V gene. The CDR3 covers 15 residues. CDR3 sequence reads: CASRATGPVNNEQFF. The CDR3 DNA sequence: TGTGCCAGCAGGGCTACAGGTCCAGTTAACAATGAGCAGTTCTTC.

This clonotype appeared once. J is TRBJ2-7 and V is TRBV7-2; TRBD2 is a possible D gene (7 bases). Germline V gene data show CDR1 as SGHTA and CDR2 as FQGNSA. The CDR3 length is 16 residues. Between the trimmed V and J ends, which lost 6 bases and 3 bases, there was a span of 21 bases. CDR3 amino acids: CASRTKDNGGRYEQYF. The CDR3 nucleotides are TGTGCCAGCAGGACCAAGGATAACGGGGGGCGCTACGAGCAGTACTTC.

Regarding this clonotype: One end of the junction is discordant with germline, which a read error may explain. This chain links TRBV2 with TRBJ2-7, with D possibly matching TRBD1 (6 bases). CDR1 SNHLY and CDR2 FYNNEI come from the germline V gene. The CDR3 is 13 amino acids. CDR3 sequence: CSSRHRDTYEQYF. The CDR3 bases are TGTTCCAGCAGGCACAGGGACACCTACGAGCAGTACTTC.

The chain combines TRBV7-9 with TRBJ2-2, with no clear D. Per germline, CDR1 SEHNR and CDR2 FQNEAQ (reference sequence). The CDR3 totals 13 residues. V shed 8 bases and J shed 1 base, with 8 bases lying between them. As DNA, the CDR3 is TGTGCCAGCGGCACGCAGAACACCGGGGAGCTGTTTTTT. This encodes CASGTQNTGELFF.

V gene TRBV30 combines with J gene TRBJ2-1; D could derive from TRBD1 or TRBD2 (5 bases each). Germline-derived CDR1 and CDR2 are GTSNPN and SVGIG (reference sequence). The CDR3 runs to 17 residues. Trimming took off 0 bases at V and 6 bases at J, with 21 bases between the two ends. This chain's CDR3 is CAWSVGASRMVRNEQFF. The CDR3 coding sequence is TGTGCCTGGAGTGTAGGGGCTAGCCGAATGGTTCGCAATGAGCAGTTCTTC.

The CDR3 coding sequence is TGCGCCAGCAGCACCTCTAGCGGGGGAACGCAAGAGACCCAGTACTTC. Protein: CASSTSSGGTQETQYF. The chain employs TRBV4-3 and TRBJ2-5, with 10 nucleotides matching TRBD2. CDR3 length equals 16 residues. V trimming: 5 bases; J trimming: 2 bases; junction bases outside the gene matches: 8. Germline V gives CDR1 LGHNA, CDR2 YSLEER.

This chain links TRBV18 with TRBJ1-2, with TRBD1 as a possible D gene (6 bases). This CDR3 is 15 amino acids long. Deletions cut 3 bases from V and 0 bases from J, with 11 bases between. Germline values: CDR1 KGHSH, CDR2 LQKENI. The CDR3 spells CASSPSGAANYGYTF. The CDR3 DNA follows: TGTGCCAGCTCACCTTCGGGGGCAGCTAACTATGGCTACACCTTC. Variable domain in full (rest from reference TRBV18 and TRBJ1-2): NAGVMQNPRHLVRRRGQEARLRCSPMKGHSHVYWYRQLPEEGLKFMVYLQKENIIDESGMPKERFSAEFPKEGPSILRIQQVVRGDSAAYFCASSPSGAANYGYTFGSGTRLTVV.

V usage is TRBV21-1 and J usage is TRBJ2-7; TRBD1 reflects the table's D call only, with no check against the DNA. TRBV21-1 is termed a pseudogene. This CDR3 region has 18 residues. The CDR3 loop is CASSKAPGVKGPSYEQYF. In nucleotides, the CDR3 is TGTGCCAGCAGTAAAGCTCCTGGGGTTAAGGGGCCCTCCTACGAGCAGTACTTC.

This clonotype was observed a handful of times. This chain links TRBV5-1 with TRBJ1-1; D perhaps matches TRBD1 (5 bases). CDR3 length equals 13 residues. V was clipped by 3 bases and J by 6 bases, with 12 bases between them. Germline loops: CDR1 SGHRS, CDR2 YFSETQ. In DNA form, the CDR3 reads TGCGCCAGCAGCTCCGGGACGGCCGCTGAAGCTTTCTTT. Residues: CASSSGTAAEAFF.

This clonotype was recorded a few times. The rearrangement links TRBV24-1 to TRBJ2-1; D gene uncertain. This CDR3 has 12 residues. Trimming removed 5 bases from V and 4 bases from J, with 5 bases in between. Germline assignment: CDR1 KGHDR and CDR2 SFDVKD. CDR3 protein: CATSATYNEQFF. Here the CDR3 DNA reads TGTGCCACCAGTGCGACATACAATGAGCAGTTCTTC.

The V call is TRBV20-1, the J call TRBJ2-5; 7 bases fit TRBD1. J lost 5 bases, V lost 6 bases, and 12 bases had no gene match. The germline gives CDR1 DFQATT, CDR2 SNEGSKA (reference sequence). The CDR3 totals 14 residues. The CDR3 loop reads CSAQRGLVMETQYF. The CDR3 bases are TGCAGTGCCCAGAGGGGGCTAGTCATGGAGACCCAGTACTTC.

This clonotype was detected only a few times. The chain is built from TRBV7-6 and TRBJ1-2; a possible D gene is TRBD1 (6 bases). Trimming pared 5 bases from V and 8 bases from J, leaving 21 bases between. The CDR3 extends over 15 amino acids. CDR1 is SGHVS, CDR2 FNYEAQ, per germline. CDR3 nucleotide sequence: TGTGCCAGCAGCCCTGGACAGCCCTCATTATCAGGCTACACCTTC. Residues: CASSPGQPSLSGYTF.

This chain connects TRBV20-1 to TRBJ2-4; 7 nucleotides line up with TRBD2. Germline CDR1 reads DFQATT; CDR2 reads SNEGSKA (reference sequence). CDR3 length: 14 amino acids. The V gene end was trimmed by 5 bases and the J gene end by 0 bases; junction bases not matched to a gene: 4. The CDR3 DNA reads as TGCAGTGCTCAAGCGGGGACAGCCAAAAACATTCAGTACTTC. Residues: CSAQAGTAKNIQYF.

This clonotype has more than one count but fewer than ten. This chain joins TRBV4-1 and TRBJ2-1; no clear D. The DNA end lines up better with TRBJ2-7; the J call may be wrong. CDR1 and CDR2 (germline): MGHRA, YSYEKL. This CDR3 has 12 amino acids. Here the CDR3 reads CASSPPGVEQYF. CDR3 nucleotides: TGCGCCAGCAGTCCCCCTGGAGTCGAGCAGTACTTC.

This clonotype was counted between two and nine times. The chain employs TRBV18 and TRBJ2-7; weak D call: TRBD2 (6 bases). V lost 6 bases and J 5 bases, leaving 17 bases between the germline ends. Per the germline V gene, CDR1 is KGHSH and CDR2 is LQKENI. The CDR3 sequence is 14 residues long. The CDR3 region has the DNA TGTGCCAGCTCTCCCTCCTTGGGGGGTCACGAGCAGTACTTC. Its protein is CASSPSLGGHEQYF.

This clonotype has a count of ten or more. This sequence joins TRBV20-1 and TRBJ2-7; tentative D call: TRBD2 (7 bases). Germline V lookup: CDR1 DFQATT, CDR2 SNEGSKA (reference sequence). There are 14 residues in the CDR3. With 5 bases removed from V and 0 bases from J, the gap between germline ends came to 14 bases. CDR3 coding DNA: TGCAGTGCTCAACAGGGAGGGCTCTCCTACGAGCAGTACTTC. It translates to CSAQQGGLSYEQYF.

Turning to this clonotype: At one boundary the junction diverges from the germline segment, which might be a read error. The chain employs TRBV6-1 and TRBJ1-5, with D possibly TRBD1 on 5 matching bases. This CDR3 comprises 19 residues. Germline V gene data show CDR1 as MNHNS and CDR2 as SASEGT. The CDR3 spells CVSSADRSEQGVINQPQHF. As DNA, the CDR3 is TGTGTCAGCAGCGCCGACCGATCTGAGCAGGGAGTGATAAATCAGCCCCAGCATTTT.

The chain has TRBV19 and TRBJ2-1; a possible D gene is TRBD2 (6 bases). With the DNA end fitting TRBJ2-7 better, the J assignment may be wrong. The CDR3 spans 14 residues. The germline CDR1 and CDR2 sequences are LNHDA and SQIVND (reference sequence). This CDR3 is CASTPTRRYNEQYF. The CDR3 bases are TGTGCCAGTACCCCGACTAGAAGGTACAATGAGCAGTACTTC.